Detailed here is one TCR beta chain. Its specificity is not known. This sample stems from a study of OX40 agonist ivuxolimab in advanced cancers. The overall study: Ivuxolimab, an agonistic anti-OX40 (CD134) antibody, was given to patients.

Measured with immunoSEQ multiplex PCR; TCRdb has only the in-frame clones, and not every one. The sample shows 90,000 to 100,000 clones, around nine tenths of them seen only once. CDR1 is SGHNT and CDR2 is YYREEE in the germline V gene (reference sequence). V gave up 2 bases and J gave up 4 bases, with 12 bases separating them. CDR3 length: 14 residues. Overall study results and limits: CD8+ T cells averaged more expanded clones than CD4+.

Patients were ineligible given autoimmune disease history or systemic immunosuppression. This rearrangement joins TRBV5-4 to TRBJ1-1; D gene unclear. The receptor was derived from an adult with an advanced solid tumor such as melanoma, head and neck, liver or kidney cancer. Sequences were derived from CD4+ or CD8+ T cells sorted from blood, sampled in a trial of the OX40 agonist ivuxolimab. As DNA, the CDR3 is TGTGCCAGCAGCTTCCTCGCGGCCCCCACTGAAGCTTTCTTT. Its translation: CASSFLAAPTEAFF.